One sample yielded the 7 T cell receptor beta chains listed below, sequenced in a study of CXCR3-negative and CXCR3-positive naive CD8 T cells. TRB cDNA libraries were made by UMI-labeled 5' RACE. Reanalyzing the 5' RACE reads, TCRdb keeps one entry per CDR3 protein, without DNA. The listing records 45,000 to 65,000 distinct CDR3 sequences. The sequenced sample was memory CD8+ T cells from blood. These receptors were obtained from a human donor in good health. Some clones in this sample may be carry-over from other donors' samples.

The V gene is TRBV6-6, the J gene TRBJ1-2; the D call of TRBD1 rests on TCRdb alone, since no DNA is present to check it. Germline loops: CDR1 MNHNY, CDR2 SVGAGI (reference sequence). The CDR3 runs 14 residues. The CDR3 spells CASSYWDRTNGYTF.

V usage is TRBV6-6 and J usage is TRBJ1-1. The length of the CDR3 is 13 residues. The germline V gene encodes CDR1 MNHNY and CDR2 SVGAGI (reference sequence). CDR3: CASRSKRNTEAFF.

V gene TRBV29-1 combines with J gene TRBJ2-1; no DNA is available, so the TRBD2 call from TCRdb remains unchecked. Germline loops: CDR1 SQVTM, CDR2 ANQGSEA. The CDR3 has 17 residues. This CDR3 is CSAPLAAGGPNYNEQFF.

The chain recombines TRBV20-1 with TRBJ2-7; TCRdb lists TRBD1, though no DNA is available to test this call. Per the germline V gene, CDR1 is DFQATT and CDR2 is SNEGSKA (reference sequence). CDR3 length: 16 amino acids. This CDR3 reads CSARDMGGDLLYEQYF.

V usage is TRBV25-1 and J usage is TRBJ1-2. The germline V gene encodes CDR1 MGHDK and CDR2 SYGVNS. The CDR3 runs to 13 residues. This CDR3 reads CASSEYSDYGYTF.

The CDR3 sequence is CSVLGTAAYEQYF. The chain links TRBV29-1 to TRBJ2-7; TCRdb gives TRBD1 as the D gene, but with no DNA this cannot be confirmed. The CDR3 has 13 residues. From germline, CDR1 is SQVTM and CDR2 ANQGSEA.

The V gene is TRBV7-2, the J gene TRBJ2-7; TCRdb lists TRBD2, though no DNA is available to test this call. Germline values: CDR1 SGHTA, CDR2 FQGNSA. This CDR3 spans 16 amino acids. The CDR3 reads CASSLGLAGGFYEQYF.